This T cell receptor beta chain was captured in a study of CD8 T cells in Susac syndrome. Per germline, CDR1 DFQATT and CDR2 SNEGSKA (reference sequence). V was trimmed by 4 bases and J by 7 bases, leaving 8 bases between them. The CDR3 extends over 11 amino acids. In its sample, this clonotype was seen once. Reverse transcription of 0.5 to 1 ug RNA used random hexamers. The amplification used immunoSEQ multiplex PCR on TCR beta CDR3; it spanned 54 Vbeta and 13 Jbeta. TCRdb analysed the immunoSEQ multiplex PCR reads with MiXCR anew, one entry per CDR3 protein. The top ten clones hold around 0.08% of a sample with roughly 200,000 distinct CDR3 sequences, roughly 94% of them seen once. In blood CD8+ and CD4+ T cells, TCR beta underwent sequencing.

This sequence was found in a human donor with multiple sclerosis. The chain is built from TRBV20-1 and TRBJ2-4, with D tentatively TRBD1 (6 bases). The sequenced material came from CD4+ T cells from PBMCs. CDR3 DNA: TGCAGTGCTACAGGGGAGAACATTCAGTACTTC. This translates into CSATGENIQYF.